This T cell receptor (beta chain) was sequenced during a study of T cell responses to AZD1222 COVID-19 vaccine. Regarding the study as a whole: Researchers report vaccine-associated CD4 TCRs spanning spike, with dominance at 160-218 and 743-854. Seropositive AZD1222 recipients at baseline numbered only 5 to 7.

The method was immunoSEQ multiplex PCR; TCRdb's version includes in-frame clones alone and lacks a portion of them. The sample consists of 65,000 to 80,000 clones, 75% to 90% of them appearing once. This CDR3 region has 14 residues. V gave up 1 base and J gave up 6 bases; unmatched junction bases: 6. The V gene's germline CDR1 is SNHLY and CDR2 FYNNEI. Regarding this clone: Its antigen remains unknown.

The receptor was derived from an adult in good health. This chain joins TRBV2 and TRBJ2-7; 7 bases fit TRBD1. Sample: peripheral blood, taken on day 0 of AZD1222 vaccination. CDR3 residues: CASSEVTGTGEQYF. The DNA of the CDR3 is TGTGCCAGCAGTGAAGTGACAGGGACCGGCGAGCAGTACTTC.